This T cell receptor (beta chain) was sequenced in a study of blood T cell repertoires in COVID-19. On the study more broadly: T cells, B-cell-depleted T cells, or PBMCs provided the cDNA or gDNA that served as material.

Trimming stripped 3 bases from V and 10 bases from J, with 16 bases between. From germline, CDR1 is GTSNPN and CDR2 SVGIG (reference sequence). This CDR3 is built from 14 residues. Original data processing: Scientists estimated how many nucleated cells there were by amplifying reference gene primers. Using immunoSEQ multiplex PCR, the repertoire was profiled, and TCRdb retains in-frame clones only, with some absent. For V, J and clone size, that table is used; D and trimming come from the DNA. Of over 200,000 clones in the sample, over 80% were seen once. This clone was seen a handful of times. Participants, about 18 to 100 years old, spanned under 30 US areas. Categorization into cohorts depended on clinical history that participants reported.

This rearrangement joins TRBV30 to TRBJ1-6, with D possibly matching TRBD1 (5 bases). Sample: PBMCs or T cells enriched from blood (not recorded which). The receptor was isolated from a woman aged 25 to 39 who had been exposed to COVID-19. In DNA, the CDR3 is TGTGCCTGGAGCCCGGGCAGGGTGGAATCACCCCTCCACTTT. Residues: CAWSPGRVESPLHF.